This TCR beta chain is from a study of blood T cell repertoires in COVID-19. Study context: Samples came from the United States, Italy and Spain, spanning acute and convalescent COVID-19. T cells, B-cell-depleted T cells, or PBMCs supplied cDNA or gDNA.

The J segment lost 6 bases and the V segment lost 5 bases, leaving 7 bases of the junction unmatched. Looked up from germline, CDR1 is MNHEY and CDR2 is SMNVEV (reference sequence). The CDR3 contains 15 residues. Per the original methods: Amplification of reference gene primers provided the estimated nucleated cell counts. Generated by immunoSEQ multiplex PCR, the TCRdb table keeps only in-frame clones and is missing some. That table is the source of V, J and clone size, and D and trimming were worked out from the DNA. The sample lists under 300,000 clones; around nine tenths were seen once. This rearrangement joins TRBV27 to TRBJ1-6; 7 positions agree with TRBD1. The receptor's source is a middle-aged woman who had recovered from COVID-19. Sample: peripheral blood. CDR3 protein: CASSATGTANSPLHF. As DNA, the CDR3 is TGTGCCAGCAGTGCCACCGGGACAGCTAATTCACCCCTCCACTTT.